A selection of T cell receptor beta chains follows, all from one sample in a study of monozygotic twins with inflammatory bowel disease. TCRdb re-called the 5' RACE reads and gives one entry per CDR3 protein, without DNA. This sample's table has approximately 400,000 distinct CDR3 sequences. The sequenced sample was blood. These TCRs come from a human donor with ulcerative colitis or Crohn's disease, or a healthy co-twin of an affected twin (not recorded which). Each CDR3 is given with its conserved first and last residue.

j_call: TRBJ2-2
v_call: TRBV28
cdr3_aa: CATHVQRGAGELFF

j_call: TRBJ2-3
v_call: TRBV20-1
cdr3_aa: CSADGSGGATDTQYF

j_call: TRBJ1-2
v_call: TRBV4-3
cdr3_aa: CASSQDRDDYGYTF

j_call: TRBJ1-2
v_call: TRBV12-3/TRBV12-4
cdr3_aa: CASSLGGGGYTF

j_call: TRBJ1-6
v_call: TRBV12-3/TRBV12-4
cdr3_aa: CASSRDTISPLHF

j_call: TRBJ2-5
v_call: TRBV3-1
cdr3_aa: CASNQRGGRETQYF

j_call: TRBJ1-5
v_call: TRBV28
cdr3_aa: CASSFYSGQSFGAQHF

j_call: TRBJ1-2
v_call: TRBV29-1
cdr3_aa: CSVRLQSNYGYTF

j_call: TRBJ2-7
v_call: TRBV7-2
cdr3_aa: CASSPFGGLYEQYF

j_call: TRBJ2-7
v_call: TRBV2
cdr3_aa: CASSELGTEYEQYF

j_call: TRBJ2-7
v_call: TRBV27
cdr3_aa: CASGGTSGSYEQYF

j_call: TRBJ2-1
v_call: TRBV7-3
cdr3_aa: CASSPLAGNYNEQFF

j_call: TRBJ2-1
v_call: TRBV7-2
cdr3_aa: CASSPSGGGTANEQFF